Reported below is one TCR beta chain. The CDR3 runs to 15 residues. The germline V gene encodes CDR1 MNHNS and CDR2 SASEGT. V gave up 6 bases and J gave up 0 bases; unmatched junction bases: 5. The sample comes from a study of T cell changes during pregnancy in multiple sclerosis. TCRdb's copy holds only in-frame clones and misses some; the assay was immunoSEQ multiplex PCR. The sample shows some 77,000 clones, roughly 91% of them seen only once. This chain connects TRBV6-1 to TRBJ1-5, with TRBD1 matching 7 bases. The sequence was collected from a female donor in good health, enrolled as a control in a pregnancy study. Sequences were derived from peripheral blood, sampled after pregnancy. The CDR3 loop reads CASRRQGSSNQPQHF. DNA for the CDR3: TGTGCCAGCAGACGACAGGGAAGTAGCAATCAGCCCCAGCATTTT.